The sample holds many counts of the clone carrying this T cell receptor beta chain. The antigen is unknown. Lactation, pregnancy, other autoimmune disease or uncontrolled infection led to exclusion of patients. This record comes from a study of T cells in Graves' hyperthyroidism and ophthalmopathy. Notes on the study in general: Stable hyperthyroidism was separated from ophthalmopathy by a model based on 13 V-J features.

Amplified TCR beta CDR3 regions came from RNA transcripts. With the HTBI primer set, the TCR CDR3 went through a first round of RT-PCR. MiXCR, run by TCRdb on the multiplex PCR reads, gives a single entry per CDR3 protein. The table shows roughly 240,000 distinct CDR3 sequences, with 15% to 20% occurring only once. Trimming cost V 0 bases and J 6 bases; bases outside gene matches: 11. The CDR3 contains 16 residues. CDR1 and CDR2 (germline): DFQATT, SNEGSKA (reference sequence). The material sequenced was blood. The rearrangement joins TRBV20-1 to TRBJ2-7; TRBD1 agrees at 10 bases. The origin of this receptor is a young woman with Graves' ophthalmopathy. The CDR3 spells CSARDWTGGLVGEQYF. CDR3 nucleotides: TGCAGTGCTAGAGATTGGACAGGGGGACTGGTAGGCGAGCAGTACTTC.